This T cell receptor (beta chain) was captured in a study of blood T cells in healthy people across ages. The CDR3 has 16 amino acids. The germline V gene has CDR1 LNHDA and CDR2 SQIVND (reference sequence). With 4 bases clipped from V and 5 bases from J, the junction kept 6 bases outside the gene matches. The donors, all healthy, were Caucasians living in Russia, aged about 6 to 100. PCR was performed a second time for roughly 7 to 11 cycles using a sample-barcoded 5' primer and a J-beta primer mix. From the 5' RACE reads, TCRdb called clonotypes with MiXCR, one entry per CDR3 protein. The data hold almost 550,000 distinct CDR3 sequences, with about 25% observed a single time. In this sample, this clonotype turned up a few times. Its antigen remains unknown. Study results and caveats: Correlation between TCR beta diversity and naive T cell percentage was strong. TCR beta diversity per million T cells fell roughly linearly with age.

These same data were also listed under a study on T cells of mothers and their children. From that study: With unrelated pairs as the comparison, related mother-child pairs had a slightly higher overlap that was not significant.

Source material: blood. This clonotype was sampled from a boy aged 5-17 years in good health. This chain uses TRBV19 with TRBJ2-1; TRBD2 matches at 12 bases. This CDR3 is CASSKTSGRPNNEQFF. CDR3 DNA sequence: TGTGCCAGTAGTAAAACTAGCGGGAGGCCCAACAATGAGCAGTTCTTC.